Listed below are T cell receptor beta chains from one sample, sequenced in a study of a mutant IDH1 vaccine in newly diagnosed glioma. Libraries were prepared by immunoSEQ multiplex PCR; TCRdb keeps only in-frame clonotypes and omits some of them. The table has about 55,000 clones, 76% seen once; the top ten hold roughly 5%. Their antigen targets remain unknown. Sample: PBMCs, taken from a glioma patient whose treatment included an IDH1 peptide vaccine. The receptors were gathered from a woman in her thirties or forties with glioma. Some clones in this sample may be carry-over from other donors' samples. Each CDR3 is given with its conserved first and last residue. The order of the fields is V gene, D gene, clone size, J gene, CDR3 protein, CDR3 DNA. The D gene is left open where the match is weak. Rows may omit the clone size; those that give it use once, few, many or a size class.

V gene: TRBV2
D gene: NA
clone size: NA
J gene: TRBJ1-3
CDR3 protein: CASSTYSGNTIYF
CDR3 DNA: TGTGCCAGCAGCACTTACTCTGGAAACACCATATATTTT

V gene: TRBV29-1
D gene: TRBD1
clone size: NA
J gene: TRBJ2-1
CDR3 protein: CSVEWAGGPYNEQFF
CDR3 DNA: TGCAGCGTTGAGTGGGCAGGGGGACCCTACAATGAGCAGTTCTTC

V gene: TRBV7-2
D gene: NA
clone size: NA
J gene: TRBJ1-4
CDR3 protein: CASSLAMGYYEKLFF
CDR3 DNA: TGTGCCAGCAGCTTAGCGATGGGCTATTATGAAAAACTGTTTTTT

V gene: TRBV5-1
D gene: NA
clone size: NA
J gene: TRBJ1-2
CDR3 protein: CASSSDARAASYGYTF
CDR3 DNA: TGCGCCAGCAGCTCTGATGCCCGGGCGGCGAGCTATGGCTACACCTTC

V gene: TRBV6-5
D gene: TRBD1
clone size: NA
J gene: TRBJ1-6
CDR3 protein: CASSYRSGTGSLHF
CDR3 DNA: TGTGCCAGCAGTTACAGATCCGGGACAGGGTCCCTCCACTTT

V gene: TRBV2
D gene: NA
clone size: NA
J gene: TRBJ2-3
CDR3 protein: CAFFDRITDTQYF
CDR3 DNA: TGTGCCTTCTTCGACAGGATCACAGATACGCAGTATTTT

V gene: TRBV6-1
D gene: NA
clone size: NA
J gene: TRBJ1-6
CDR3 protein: CASSAREGMNSPLHF
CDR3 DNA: TGTGCCAGCAGTGCCCGGGAGGGGATGAATTCACCCCTCCACTTT

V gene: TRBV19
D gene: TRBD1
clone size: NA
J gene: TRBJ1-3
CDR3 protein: CATNQGVGNTIYF
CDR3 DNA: TGTGCCACCAATCAGGGGGTCGGAAACACCATATATTTT

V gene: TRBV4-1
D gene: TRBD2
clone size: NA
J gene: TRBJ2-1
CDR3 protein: CASSQVAGGPYNEQFF
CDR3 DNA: TGCGCCAGCAGCCAAGTGGCGGGGGGCCCCTACAATGAGCAGTTCTTC

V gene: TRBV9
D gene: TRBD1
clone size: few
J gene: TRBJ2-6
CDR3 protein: CASSPGQGASGANVLTF
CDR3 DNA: TGTGCCAGCAGCCCTGGACAGGGGGCGAGTGGGGCCAACGTCCTGACTTTC

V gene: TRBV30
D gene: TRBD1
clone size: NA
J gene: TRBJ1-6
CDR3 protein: CAWKGAGRHNSPLHF
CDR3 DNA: TGTGCCTGGAAGGGGGCAGGAAGACATAATTCACCCCTCCACTTT

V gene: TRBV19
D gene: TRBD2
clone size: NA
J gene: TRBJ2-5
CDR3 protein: CASSIPSGETQYF
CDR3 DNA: TGTGCCAGTAGTATCCCTAGCGGGGAGACCCAGTACTTC

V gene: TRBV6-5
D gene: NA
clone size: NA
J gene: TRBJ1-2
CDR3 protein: CASTGGGYGYTF
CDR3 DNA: TGTGCCAGCACCGGGGGGGGCTATGGCTACACCTTC

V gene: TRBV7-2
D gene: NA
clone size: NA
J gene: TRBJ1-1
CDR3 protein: CASSLGVAEAFF
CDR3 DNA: TGTGCCAGCAGCTTGGGGGTCGCTGAAGCTTTCTTT

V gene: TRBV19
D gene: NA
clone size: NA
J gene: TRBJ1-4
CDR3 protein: CASSMIGGTNEKLFF
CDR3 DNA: TGTGCCAGTAGTATGATCGGCGGAACTAATGAAAAACTGTTTTTT

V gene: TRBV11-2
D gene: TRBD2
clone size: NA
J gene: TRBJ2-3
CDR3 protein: CASSPSRAGGNTDTQYF
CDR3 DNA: TGTGCCAGCAGCCCTTCGCGGGCGGGGGGGAACACAGATACGCAGTATTTT

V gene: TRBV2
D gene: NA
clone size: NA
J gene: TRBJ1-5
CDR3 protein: CASGRQSMGPQHF
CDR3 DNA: TGTGCCAGCGGGAGACAGTCCATGGGACCCCAGCATTTT

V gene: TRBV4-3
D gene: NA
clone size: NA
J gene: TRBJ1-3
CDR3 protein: CASSPPGGLTIYF
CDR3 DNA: TGCGCCAGCAGCCCCCCGGGGGGGCTCACCATATATTTT

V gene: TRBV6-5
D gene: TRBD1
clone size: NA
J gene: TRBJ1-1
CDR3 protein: CASKRDRGAGTEAFF
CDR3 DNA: TGTGCCAGCAAGCGGGACAGGGGGGCCGGCACTGAAGCTTTCTTT

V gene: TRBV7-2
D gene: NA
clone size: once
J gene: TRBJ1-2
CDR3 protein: CASSLDRDYGYTF
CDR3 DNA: TGTGCCAGCAGCTTAGACCGTGACTATGGCTACACCTTC

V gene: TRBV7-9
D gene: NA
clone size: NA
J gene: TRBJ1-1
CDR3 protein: CASSLSGPPGAFF
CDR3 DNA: TGTGCCAGCAGCTTATCTGGACCACCGGGGGCTTTCTTT

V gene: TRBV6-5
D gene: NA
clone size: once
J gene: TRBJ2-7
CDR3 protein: CASGGAGEQYF
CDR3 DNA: TGTGCCAGCGGCGGTGCGGGCGAGCAGTACTTC

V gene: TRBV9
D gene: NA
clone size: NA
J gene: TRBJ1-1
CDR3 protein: CASSVSGGNTEAFF
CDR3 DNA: TGTGCCAGCAGCGTATCGGGGGGGAACACTGAAGCTTTCTTT

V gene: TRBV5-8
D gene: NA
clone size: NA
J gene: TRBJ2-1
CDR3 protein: CAAGEDLSYNEQFF
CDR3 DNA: TGTGCCGCAGGGGAGGACTTATCCTACAATGAGCAGTTCTTC

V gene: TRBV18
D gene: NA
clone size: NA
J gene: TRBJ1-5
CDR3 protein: CASSPEGNQPQHF
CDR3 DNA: TGTGCCAGCTCACCAGAGGGGAATCAGCCCCAGCATTTT

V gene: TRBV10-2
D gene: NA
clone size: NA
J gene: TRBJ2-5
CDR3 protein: CASSDLPGTQKETQYF
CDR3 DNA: TGCGCCAGCAGTGATTTACCCGGGACGCAAAAAGAGACCCAGTACTTC

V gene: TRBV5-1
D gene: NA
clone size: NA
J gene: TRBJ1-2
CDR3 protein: CASSQSIYGYTF
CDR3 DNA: TGCGCCAGCAGCCAATCCATCTATGGCTACACCTTC

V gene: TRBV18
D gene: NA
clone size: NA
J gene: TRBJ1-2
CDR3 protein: CASSPTGSNYGYTF
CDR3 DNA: TGTGCCAGCTCACCGACCGGGAGCAACTATGGCTACACCTTC

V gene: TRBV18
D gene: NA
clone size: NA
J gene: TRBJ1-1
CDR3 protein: CASSPQLNTEAFF
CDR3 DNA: TGTGCCAGCTCACCGCAATTAAACACTGAAGCTTTCTTT

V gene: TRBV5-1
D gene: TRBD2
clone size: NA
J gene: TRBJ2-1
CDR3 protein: CASSSSPGGNEQFF
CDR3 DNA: TGCGCCAGCAGCTCCTCACCGGGGGGAAATGAGCAGTTCTTC

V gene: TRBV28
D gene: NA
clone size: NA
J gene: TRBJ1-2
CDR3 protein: CASSLVSGGYGYTF
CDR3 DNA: TGTGCCAGCAGTTTAGTATCTGGGGGCTATGGCTACACCTTC

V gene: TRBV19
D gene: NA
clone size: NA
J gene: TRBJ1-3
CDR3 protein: CASSISRTSGNTIYF
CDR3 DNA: TGTGCCAGTAGTATTAGCCGGACCTCTGGAAACACCATATATTTT

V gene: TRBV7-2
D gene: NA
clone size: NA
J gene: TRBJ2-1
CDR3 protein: CASSLGPYNEQFF
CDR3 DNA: TGTGCCAGCAGCTTAGGACCATACAATGAGCAGTTCTTC

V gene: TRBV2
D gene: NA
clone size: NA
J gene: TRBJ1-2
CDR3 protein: CASSEGEDYGYTF
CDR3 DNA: TGTGCCAGCAGTGAAGGGGAGGACTATGGCTACACCTTC

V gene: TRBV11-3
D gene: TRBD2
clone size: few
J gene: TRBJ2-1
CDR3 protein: CASSVAGGFGYHNEQFF
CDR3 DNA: TGTGCCAGCAGCGTAGCGGGGGGGTTTGGGTACCACAATGAGCAGTTCTTC

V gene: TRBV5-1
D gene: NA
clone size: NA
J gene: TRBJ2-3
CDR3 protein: CASSHPTDTQYF
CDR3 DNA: TGCGCCAGCAGCCACCCCACAGATACGCAGTATTTT

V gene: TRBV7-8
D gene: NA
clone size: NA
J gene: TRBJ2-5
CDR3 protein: CASSLAPLEGHQETQYF
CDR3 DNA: TGTGCCAGCAGCTTAGCCCCTCTGGAGGGCCACCAAGAGACCCAGTACTTC

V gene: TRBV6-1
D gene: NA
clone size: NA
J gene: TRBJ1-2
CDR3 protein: CASSEAGRGYTF
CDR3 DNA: TGTGCCAGCAGTGAAGCGGGGAGGGGCTACACCTTC

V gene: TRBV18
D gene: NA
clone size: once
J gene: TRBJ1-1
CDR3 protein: CASSLEGNTEAFF
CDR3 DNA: TGTGCCAGCTCACTGGAGGGGAACACTGAAGCTTTCTTT

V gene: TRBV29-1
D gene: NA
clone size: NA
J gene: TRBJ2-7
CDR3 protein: CSATTDSYEQYF
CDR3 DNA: TGCAGCGCAACGACGGACTCCTACGAGCAGTACTTC

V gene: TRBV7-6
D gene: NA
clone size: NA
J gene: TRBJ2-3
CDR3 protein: CASSLPPPRTTNPDTQYF
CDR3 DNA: TGTGCCAGCAGCTTACCACCCCCAAGGACAACAAACCCAGATACGCAGTATTTT

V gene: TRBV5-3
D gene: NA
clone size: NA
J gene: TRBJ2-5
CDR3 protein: CARSLVRGRRRTQYF
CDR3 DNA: TGTGCCAGAAGCTTGGTGCGGGGCCGGAGGAGAACCCAGTACTTC